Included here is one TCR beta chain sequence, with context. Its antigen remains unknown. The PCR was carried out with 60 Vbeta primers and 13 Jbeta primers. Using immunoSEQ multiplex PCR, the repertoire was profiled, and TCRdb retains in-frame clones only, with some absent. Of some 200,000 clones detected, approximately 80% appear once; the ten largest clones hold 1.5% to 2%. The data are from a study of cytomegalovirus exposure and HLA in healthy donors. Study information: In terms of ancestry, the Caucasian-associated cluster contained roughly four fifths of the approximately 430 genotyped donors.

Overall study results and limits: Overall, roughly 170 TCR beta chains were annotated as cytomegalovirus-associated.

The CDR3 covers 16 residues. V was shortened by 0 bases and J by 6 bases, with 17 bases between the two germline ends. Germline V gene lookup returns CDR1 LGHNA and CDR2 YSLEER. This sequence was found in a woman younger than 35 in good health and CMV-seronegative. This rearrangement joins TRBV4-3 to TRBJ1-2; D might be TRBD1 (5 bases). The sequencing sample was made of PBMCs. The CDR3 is CASSQDRWRGTDGYTF. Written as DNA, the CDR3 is TGCGCCAGCAGCCAAGATAGGTGGAGGGGTACGGATGGCTACACCTTC.